This paragraph covers one TCR beta chain sequence. There is no known antigen for this receptor. At one of its ends the junction is not consistent with the germline gene, which may arise from a read error. Genomic DNA was used as template for profiling of TCR beta VDJ combinations and CDR3 sequences. An Illumina HiSeq 2000 was used for TCR repertoire sequencing. Under the source paper's analysis protocol: TRBV/TRBJ rearrangement plots, CDR3 size and DJ length profiles, and Simpson's diversity index were used to evaluate the repertoires. The most abundant DNA sequence in the deep sequencing data was taken as the immunodominant clone. CDR3 amino acid sequences were checked for sharing across subjects and were also compared against the VDJdb database and published repertoires. TCRdb took the public reads, trimmed them with fastp at Q25, ran MiXCR for clone calling and kept in-frame beta chains. Each entry is one CDR3 protein sequence, shown with its most common DNA and genes. The V and J calls shown here were made by TCRdb, not taken from the authors' results. The sample contains 100,000 to 150,000 distinct CDR3 sequences, 48% of them found a single time. The top ten constitute 2% to 3% of the sample.

The source of the sample is a study of CD8+CD57+ T cells in acquired aplastic anemia (dated 2018 in TCRdb). For the wider study: A mean of around 3.2 ug of DNA, ranging from roughly 0.18 to 30 ug, was extracted from sorted CD4+ and CD8+ cells. For healthy donor samples, the average read count was around 9.9 million for CD4+ cells and 11.0 million for CD8+ cells. General findings and caveats noted by the study authors: Between patients and healthy controls, no significant difference in CD8+ Simpson's diversity was found (P=0.060). Around 27 CD8+ CDR3 sequences were shared between patients and controls but appeared highly expressed in patients and within their immunodominant clones.

In this study, sorted CD4+ and CD8+ T cells from the blood of healthy subjects and of severe aplastic anemia patients had their TCR repertoires deep-sequenced. Ficoll-Paque density gradient centrifugation was used to isolate peripheral blood mononuclear cells. CD4+ and CD8+ T cells were sorted by FACS or magnetic beads before DNA extraction. Sequenced: sorted CD4+, CD8+, or CD8+CD57+ T cells (not recorded which) from PBMCs. The source of this sequence is a human donor in good health, serving as a control.

The DNA sequence is as follows: TGTGCCAGCAGCCCCCCCGGGACAGGGAAAGAGACCCAGTGCTTC. It specifies CASSPPGTGKETQCF. The sequence links TRBV7-2 to TRBJ2-5; TRBD1 fits 9 bases in the junction. The CDR3 has 15 amino acids, counting the end cysteine and phenylalanine. The kept DNA is CDR3 alone, 45 bases in frame from the first base. As encoded in the germline V gene, CDR1 is SGHTA while CDR2 is FQGNSA.